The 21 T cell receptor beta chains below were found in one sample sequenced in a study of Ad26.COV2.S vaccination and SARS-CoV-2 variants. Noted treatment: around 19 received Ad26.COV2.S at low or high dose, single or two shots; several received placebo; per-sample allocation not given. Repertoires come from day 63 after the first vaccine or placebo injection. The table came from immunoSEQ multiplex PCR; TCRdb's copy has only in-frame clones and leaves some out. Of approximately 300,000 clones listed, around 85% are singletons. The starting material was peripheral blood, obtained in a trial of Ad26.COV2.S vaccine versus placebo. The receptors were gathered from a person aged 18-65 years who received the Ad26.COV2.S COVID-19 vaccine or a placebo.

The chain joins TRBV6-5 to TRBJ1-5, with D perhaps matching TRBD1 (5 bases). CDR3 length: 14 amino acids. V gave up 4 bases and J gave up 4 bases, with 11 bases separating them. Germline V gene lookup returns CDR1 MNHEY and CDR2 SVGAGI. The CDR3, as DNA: TGTGCCAGCAGTTTCCAGGGTTTAAATCAGCCCCAGCATTTT. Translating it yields CASSFQGLNQPQHF.

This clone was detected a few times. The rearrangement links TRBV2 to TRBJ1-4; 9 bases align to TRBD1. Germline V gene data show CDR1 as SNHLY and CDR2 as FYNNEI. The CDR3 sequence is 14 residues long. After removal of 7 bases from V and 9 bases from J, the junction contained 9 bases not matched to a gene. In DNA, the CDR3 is TGTGCCAGCAATGGGAGGACAGGGGACCAAAAACTGTTTTTT. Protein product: CASNGRTGDQKLFF. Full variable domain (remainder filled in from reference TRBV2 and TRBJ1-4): EPEVTQTPSHQVTQMGQEVILRCVPISNHLYFYWYRQILGQKVEFLVSFYNNEISEKSEIFDDQFSVERPDGSNFTLKIRSTKLEDSAMYFCASNGRTGDQKLFFGSGTQLSVL.

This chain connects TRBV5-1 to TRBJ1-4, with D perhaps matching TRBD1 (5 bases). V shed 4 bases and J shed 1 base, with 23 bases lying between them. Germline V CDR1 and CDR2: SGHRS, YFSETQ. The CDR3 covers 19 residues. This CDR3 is CASSTGTTPPGRTNEKLFF. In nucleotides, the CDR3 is TGCGCCAGCAGCACCGGGACTACACCACCTGGAAGAACTAATGAAAAACTGTTTTTT.

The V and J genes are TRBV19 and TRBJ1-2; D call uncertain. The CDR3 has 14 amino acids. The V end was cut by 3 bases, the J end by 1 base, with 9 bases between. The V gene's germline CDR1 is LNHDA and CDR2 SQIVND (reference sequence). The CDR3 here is CASSIETNNYGYTF. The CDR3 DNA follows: TGTGCCAGTAGTATCGAGACAAATAACTATGGCTACACCTTC.

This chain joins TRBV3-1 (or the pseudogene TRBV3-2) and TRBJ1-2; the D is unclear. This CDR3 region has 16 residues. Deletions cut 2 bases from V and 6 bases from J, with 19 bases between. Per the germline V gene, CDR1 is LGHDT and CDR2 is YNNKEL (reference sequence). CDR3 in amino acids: CASSQRGHEGGNGYTF. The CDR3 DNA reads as TGTGCCAGCAGCCAACGTGGTCACGAGGGAGGGAATGGCTACACCTTC.

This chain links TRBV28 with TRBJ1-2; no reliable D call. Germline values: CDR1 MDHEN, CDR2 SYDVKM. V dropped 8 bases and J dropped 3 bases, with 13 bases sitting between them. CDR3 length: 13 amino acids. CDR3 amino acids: CASRLTLDYGYTF. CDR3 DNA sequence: TGTGCCAGCCGGTTGACCCTTGACTATGGCTACACCTTC.

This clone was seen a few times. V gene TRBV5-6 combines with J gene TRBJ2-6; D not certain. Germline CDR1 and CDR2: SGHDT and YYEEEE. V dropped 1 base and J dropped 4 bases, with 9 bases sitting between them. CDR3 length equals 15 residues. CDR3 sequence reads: CASSLSRAGANVLTF. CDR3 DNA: TGTGCCAGCAGCTTGAGTAGGGCCGGGGCCAACGTCCTGACTTTC.

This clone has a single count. CDR3: CASSHPGVGAYEQYF. The DNA for the CDR3 is TGCGCCAGCAGCCACCCTGGCGTGGGGGCCTACGAGCAGTACTTC. V gene TRBV4-1 combines with J gene TRBJ2-7; D tentatively fits TRBD1 or TRBD2 (5 bases each). V was trimmed by 3 bases and J by 2 bases, leaving 14 bases between them. The CDR3 has 15 residues. Germline loops: CDR1 MGHRA, CDR2 YSYEKL.

The DNA of the CDR3 is TGTGCCAGTAGTATTAGAGGGGCGAATAACTATGGCTACACCTTC. Protein: CASSIRGANNYGYTF. V usage is TRBV19 and J usage is TRBJ1-2, with a weak D call TRBD1 (5 bases). The length of the CDR3 is 15 residues. The germline gives CDR1 LNHDA, CDR2 SQIVND (reference sequence). The V end lost 3 bases, the J end lost 1 base, and 12 bases lay between the germline ends.

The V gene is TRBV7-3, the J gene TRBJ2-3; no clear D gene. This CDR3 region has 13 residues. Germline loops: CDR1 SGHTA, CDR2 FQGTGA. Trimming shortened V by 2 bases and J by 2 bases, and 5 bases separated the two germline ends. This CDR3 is CASSLAVTDTQYF. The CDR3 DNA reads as TGTGCCAGCAGCTTAGCAGTCACAGATACGCAGTATTTT.

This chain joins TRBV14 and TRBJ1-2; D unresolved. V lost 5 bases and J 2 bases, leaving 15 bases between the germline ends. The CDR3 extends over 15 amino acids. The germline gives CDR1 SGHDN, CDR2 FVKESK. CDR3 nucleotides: TGTGCCAGCAGCTCAACCGGGCACTTAAACTATGGCTACACCTTC. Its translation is CASSSTGHLNYGYTF.

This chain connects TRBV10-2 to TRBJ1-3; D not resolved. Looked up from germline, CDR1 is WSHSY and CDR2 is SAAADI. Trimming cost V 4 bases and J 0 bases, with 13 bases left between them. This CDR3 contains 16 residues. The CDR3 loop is CASSASYPASGNTIYF. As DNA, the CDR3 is TGCGCCAGCAGTGCCTCCTACCCTGCCTCTGGAAACACCATATATTTT.

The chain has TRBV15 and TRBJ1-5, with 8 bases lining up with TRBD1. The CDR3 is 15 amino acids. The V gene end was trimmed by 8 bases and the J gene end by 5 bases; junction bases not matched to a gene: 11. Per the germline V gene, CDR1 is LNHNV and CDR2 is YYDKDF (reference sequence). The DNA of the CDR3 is TGTGCCACCGGGGTACTAGGACAGGGCGATCAGCCCCAGCATTTT. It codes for CATGVLGQGDQPQHF.

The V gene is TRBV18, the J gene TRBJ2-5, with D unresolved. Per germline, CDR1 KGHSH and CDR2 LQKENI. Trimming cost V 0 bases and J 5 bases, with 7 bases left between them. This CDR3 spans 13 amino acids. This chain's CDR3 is CASSPPFVETQYF. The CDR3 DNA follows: TGTGCCAGCTCACCACCGTTTGTCGAGACCCAGTACTTC.

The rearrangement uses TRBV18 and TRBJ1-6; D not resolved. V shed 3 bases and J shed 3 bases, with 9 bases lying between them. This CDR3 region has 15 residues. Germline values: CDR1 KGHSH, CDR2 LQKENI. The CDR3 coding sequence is TGTGCCAGCTCACCCACAGTGAGCTATAATTCACCCCTCCACTTT. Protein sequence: CASSPTVSYNSPLHF.

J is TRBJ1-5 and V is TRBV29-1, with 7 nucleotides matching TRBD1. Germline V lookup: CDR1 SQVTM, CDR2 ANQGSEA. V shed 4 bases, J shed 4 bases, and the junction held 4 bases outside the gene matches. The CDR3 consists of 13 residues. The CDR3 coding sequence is TGCAGCGTTGGGGGGACAGATAATCAGCCCCAGCATTTT. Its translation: CSVGGTDNQPQHF.

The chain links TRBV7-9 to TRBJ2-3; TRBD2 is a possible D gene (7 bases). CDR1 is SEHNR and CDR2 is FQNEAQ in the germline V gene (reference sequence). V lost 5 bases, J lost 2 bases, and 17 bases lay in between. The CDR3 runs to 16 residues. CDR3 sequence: CASSPQGSGDTDTQYF. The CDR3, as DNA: TGTGCCAGCAGCCCACAGGGCAGCGGGGACACAGATACGCAGTATTTT.

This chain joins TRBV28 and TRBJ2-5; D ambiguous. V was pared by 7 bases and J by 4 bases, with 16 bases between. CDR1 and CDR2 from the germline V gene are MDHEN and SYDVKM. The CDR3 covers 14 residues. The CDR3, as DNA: TGTGCCAGCACATACTTGGGTCGGAGAGAGACCCAGTACTTC. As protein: CASTYLGRRETQYF.

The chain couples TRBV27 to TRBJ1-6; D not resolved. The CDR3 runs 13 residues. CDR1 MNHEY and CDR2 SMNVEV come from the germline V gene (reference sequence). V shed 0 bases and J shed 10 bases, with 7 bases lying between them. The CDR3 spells CASSLSQVSPLHF. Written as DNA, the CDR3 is TGTGCCAGCAGTTTATCCCAAGTATCACCCCTCCACTTT.

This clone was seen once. CDR3 loop: CASSPGQGGSYNEQFF. As DNA, the CDR3 is TGTGCCAGCAGTCCCGGACAGGGGGGGTCCTACAATGAGCAGTTCTTC. The chain combines TRBV7-7 with TRBJ2-1; 10 bases match TRBD1. V shed 6 bases, J shed 1 base, and the junction held 6 bases outside the gene matches. CDR3 length: 16 residues. Germline-derived CDR1 and CDR2 are SSHAT and FNYEAQ (reference sequence).

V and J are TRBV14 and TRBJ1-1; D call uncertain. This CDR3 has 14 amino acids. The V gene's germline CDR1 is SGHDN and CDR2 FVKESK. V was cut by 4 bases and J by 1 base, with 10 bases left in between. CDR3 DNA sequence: TGTGCCAGCAGCCGAAGCGGGCGGAACACTGAAGCTTTCTTT. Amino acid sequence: CASSRSGRNTEAFF.